A single sample gave rise to the 11 T cell receptor beta chains below, sequenced in a study of sequential checkpoint blockade in melanoma (dated by TCRdb to about 2019). Sample treatment or condition, as interpreted from the label and publication: randomized to nivolumab then ipilimumab (arm A) or the reverse (arm B). Library creation used the immunoSEQ multiplex PCR assay. Held by TCRdb, this immuneACCESS table contains in-frame sequences only and omits some clones. Under half of the omission traces to an unresolved V gene where checked; the cause of the rest is unknown. In all, the sample holds about 12,000 clones, and about 65% of those were seen once. The ten largest make up 22% of the sample. Sample: CD8+ T cells sorted from blood (inferred from file names), taken from a patient given nivolumab and ipilimumab in sequence. These TCRs come from a human donor with melanoma.

The V call is TRBV27, the J call TRBJ1-1, with D perhaps TRBD1 (5 bases). The germline V and J ends were trimmed by 2 bases and 5 bases, with 15 bases remaining between them. CDR1 is MNHEY and CDR2 is SMNVEV in the germline V gene (reference sequence). The CDR3 length is 15 residues. CDR3 amino acids: CASSLIGAGLTEAFF. The CDR3 DNA reads TGTGCCAGCAGTTTAATAGGGGCAGGGTTGACTGAAGCTTTCTTT.

The chain carries TRBV7-9 and TRBJ2-3; D is uncertain. CDR3 length: 16 amino acids. Looked up from germline, CDR1 is SEHNR and CDR2 is FQNEAQ (reference sequence). Between the trimmed V and J ends, which lost 2 bases and 4 bases, there was a span of 16 bases. The CDR3 loop is CASSLSLDAVADTQYF. The CDR3 nucleotides are TGTGCCAGCAGCTTATCCCTAGACGCTGTCGCAGATACGCAGTATTTT.

This clone was counted once. V usage is TRBV7-3 and J usage is TRBJ1-1; 9 nucleotides match TRBD1. The CDR3 totals 17 residues. With V trimmed by 5 bases and J by 4 bases, 14 bases remained unmatched. CDR1 SGHTA and CDR2 FQGTGA come from the germline V gene. For the CDR3, the DNA is TGTGCCAGCAGCCTACACATCAACAGGGGGCGATCCACTGAAGCTTTCTTT. Translation gives CASSLHINRGRSTEAFF.

The chain recombines TRBV21-1 with TRBJ1-5; the D segment call TRBD1 is taken from the table without a DNA check. TRBV21-1 is a pseudogene locus. CDR3 length: 21 amino acids. The CDR3 loop reads CASSHMGLRDRGRSIIGPQHF. CDR3 coding DNA: TGTGCCAGCAGTCACATGGGGTTACGGGACAGGGGGCGCTCCATAATAGGGCCCCAGCATTTT.

This clone was observed once. The gene calls are TRBV30 and TRBJ2-1, with D tentatively TRBD2 (6 bases). Trimming left V 1 base short and J 2 bases short, with 18 bases between. Germline values: CDR1 GTSNPN, CDR2 SVGIG (reference sequence). This CDR3 region has 17 residues. DNA of the CDR3: TGTGCCTGGAGTGGCGTAGAGACGGGAGTCCCCTACAATGAGCAGTTCTTC. Protein sequence: CAWSGVETGVPYNEQFF.

This clone was counted a single time. The chain couples TRBV11-1 to TRBJ2-1, with TRBD1 matching over 7 bases. The CDR3 has 14 residues. Per the germline V gene, CDR1 is SGHAT and CDR2 is FQDESV (reference sequence). With V trimmed by 4 bases and J by 3 bases, 3 bases remained unmatched. CDR3 region: CASSYRGNYNEQFF. In DNA form, the CDR3 reads TGTGCCAGCAGCTACAGGGGTAACTACAATGAGCAGTTCTTC.

Sample share makes this clone medium-sized. The gene calls are TRBV14 and TRBJ1-2; D call uncertain. Trimming left V 4 bases short and J 4 bases short, with 13 bases between. This CDR3 contains 14 residues. In germline, CDR1 is SGHDN, CDR2 FVKESK. CDR3 bases: TGTGCCAGCAGCCCCCGCGGATTAGGCTATGGCTACACCTTC. It encodes CASSPRGLGYGYTF.

The rearrangement links TRBV13 to TRBJ2-4; D gene ambiguous. Germline CDR1 and CDR2: PRHDT and FYEKMQ (reference sequence). V gave up 5 bases and J gave up 6 bases, with 23 bases separating them. This CDR3 spans 17 amino acids. Here the CDR3 reads CASSPPQVSPLRNIQYF. The CDR3 DNA is TGTGCCAGCAGCCCCCCTCAGGTATCGCCGCTTAGAAACATTCAGTACTTC.

The gene calls are TRBV2 and TRBJ1-5; TRBD1 agrees at 8 bases. The CDR3 sequence is 17 residues long. With 0 bases clipped from V and 1 base from J, the junction kept 5 bases outside the gene matches. Germline V gives CDR1 SNHLY, CDR2 FYNNEI. The CDR3: CASSEAPTGESNQPQHF. CDR3 DNA sequence: TGTGCCAGCAGTGAAGCTCCGACAGGGGAGAGCAATCAGCCCCAGCATTTT.

This clone came up a few times. V and J are TRBV7-2 and TRBJ2-6; TRBD2 agrees at 8 bases. The CDR3 contains 18 residues. CDR1 is SGHTA and CDR2 is FQGNSA in the germline V gene. V lost 5 bases and J lost 0; bases outside the gene matches: 9. The CDR3 DNA reads TGTGCCAGCAGCCCCCGGGGGGGCGCCCCCTCTGGGGCCAACGTCCTGACTTTC. Protein: CASSPRGGAPSGANVLTF.

A single count supports this clone. The gene calls are TRBV4-1 and TRBJ2-5; 8 bases fit TRBD2. CDR3 size: 16 residues. Germline CDR1 and CDR2: MGHRA and YSYEKL. Trimming cost V 4 bases and J 1 base; bases outside gene matches: 8. The CDR3 bases are TGCGCCAGCAGCCGCATACTAGCGGCCGTCCAAGAGACCCAGTACTTC. The encoded protein is CASSRILAAVQETQYF.